A selection of T cell receptor beta chains follows, all from one sample in a study of identical twins. Each CDR3 protein is one row after TCRdb ran MiXCR on the 5' RACE reads. The sample contains 1.5 million to 2 million distinct CDR3 sequences, about 32% of which appear only once. The source material was cord blood. The receptors were gathered from a newborn girl in good health. CDR3s include the opening cysteine and the closing phenylalanine or tryptophan. The D gene is left open where the match is weak. Some rows mark clone size as missing; the rest say once, few, many or name a class of expanded clone.

TRBV29-1	TRBJ1-2	-	many	CSVEDLRGNYGYTF	TGCAGCGTTGAAGATCTTCGGGGGAACTATGGCTACACCTTC
TRBV20-1	TRBJ2-5	-	-	CSAIPGYDNEQYF	TGCAGTGCTATCCCGGGATATGACAATGAGCAGTACTTC
TRBV20-1	TRBJ2-7	TRBD2	-	CSARGRTGLAGLPSSYEQYF	TGCAGTGCTAGAGGGCGTACCGGGCTAGCGGGACTTCCTAGCTCCTACGAGCAGTACTTC
TRBV27	TRBJ1-2	TRBD1	few	CASSLSQGFGYTF	TGTGCCAGCAGTTTATCACAGGGGTTTGGCTACACCTTC
TRBV5-8	TRBJ1-5	TRBD1	-	CASSWDITGADKPQHF	TGTGCCAGCAGCTGGGACATCACAGGGGCGGATAAGCCCCAGCATTTT
TRBV6-1	TRBJ2-1	-	-	CASSELALSSYNEQFF	TGTGCCAGCAGTGAACTAGCGTTAAGCTCCTACAATGAGCAGTTCTTC
TRBV28	TRBJ2-7	TRBD1	many	CASSPGTVIYEQYF	TGTGCCAGCAGCCCGGGGACAGTAATTTACGAGCAGTACTTC
TRBV4-2	TRBJ2-7	TRBD1	-	CASSRERPTGYEQYF	TGTGCCAGCAGCCGAGAAAGGCCGACAGGGTACGAGCAGTACTTC
TRBV14	TRBJ1-2	TRBD1	-	CASSQAGTGNYGYTF	TGTGCCAGCAGCCAGGCCGGGACAGGGAACTATGGCTACACCTTC
TRBV27	TRBJ2-7	TRBD2	-	CASSLEGAGGSYNEQYF	TGTGCCAGCAGTTTGGAAGGGGCGGGAGGATCCTACAATGAGCAGTACTTC
TRBV28	TRBJ1-1	TRBD1	few	CASSAPGTGENTEAFF	TGTGCCAGCAGTGCCCCCGGGACAGGGGAGAACACTGAAGCTTTCTTT
TRBV6-1	TRBJ1-1	-	-	CASSGGEDTEAFF	TGTGCCAGCAGTGGGGGGGAAGACACTGAAGCTTTCTTT
TRBV5-1	TRBJ2-3	TRBD2	few	CASRLSGRAVMDTQYF	TGCGCCAGCAGGCTAAGCGGGAGGGCCGTGATGGATACGCAGTATTTT
TRBV9	TRBJ2-5	TRBD1	many	CASSVGQGKETQYF	TGTGCCAGCAGCGTAGGACAGGGTAAAGAGACCCAGTACTTC
TRBV6-5	TRBJ2-6	-	few	CASISGRILSGANVLTF	TGTGCCAGCATTTCGGGACGAATCCTCTCTGGGGCCAACGTCCTGACTTTC
TRBV18	TRBJ2-7	-	-	CASSRNTYEQYF	TGTGCCAGCTCACGAAACACCTACGAGCAGTACTTC
TRBV27	TRBJ2-5	-	-	CASSPSRPKTQYF	TGTGCCAGCAGCCCCTCCAGACCGAAGACCCAGTACTTC
TRBV6-5	TRBJ1-5	-	-	CASSSAGDRGQPQNF	TGTGCCAGCAGTTCTGCAGGGGATAGGGGTCAGCCCCAGAATTTT
TRBV4-2	TRBJ2-1	-	few	CASSQVAVRSSYNEQFF	TGTGCCAGCAGCCAAGTGGCGGTTAGGAGCTCCTACAATGAGCAGTTCTTC
TRBV6-5	TRBJ1-2	-	-	CASLNRPYHYTF	TGTGCCAGCCTCAATCGACCGTATCACTACACCTTC
TRBV20-1	TRBJ2-1	TRBD2	-	CSARGLADEQFF	TGCAGTGCTAGGGGACTAGCGGATGAGCAGTTCTTC
TRBV16	TRBJ2-1	TRBD2	-	CASSQEGLAVSYNEQFF	TGTGCCAGCAGCCAAGAAGGGCTAGCGGTATCCTACAATGAGCAGTTCTTC
TRBV28	TRBJ2-6	-	-	CASTLRRSSGANVLTF	TGTGCCAGCACTCTTCGAAGAAGCTCTGGGGCCAACGTCCTGACTTTC
TRBV12-3/TRBV12-4	TRBJ2-3	TRBD2	-	CASKKTSGSTDTQYF	TGTGCCAGCAAGAAGACTAGCGGGTCCACAGATACGCAGTATTTT
TRBV6-2/TRBV6-3	TRBJ2-1	TRBD2	-	CASSLRTRMNEQFF	TGTGCCAGCAGCCTCAGGACTAGAATGAATGAGCAGTTCTTC
TRBV5-1	TRBJ2-3	TRBD1	-	CASSLRRRQGGTDTQYF	TGCGCCAGCAGCTTGCGGCGGCGACAGGGGGGCACAGATACGCAGTATTTT
TRBV21-1	TRBJ2-2	-	-	CASSIWPTGELFF	TGTGCCAGCAGCATTTGGCCCACCGGGGAGCTGTTTTTT
TRBV24-1	TRBJ2-4	TRBD2	-	CATSDSGRGLSYNEQYF	TGTGCCACCAGTGATTCGGGGAGGGGACTCTCCTACAATGAGCAGTACTTC
TRBV24-1	TRBJ2-5	-	-	CAGDSSLYNEQYF	TGTGCCGGCGACAGTTCATTATACAATGAGCAGTACTTC
TRBV20-1	TRBJ2-7	TRBD2	many	CSAGTSYEQYF	TGCAGTGCTGGGACTAGCTACGAGCAGTACTTC
TRBV29-1	TRBJ2-5	-	few	CSVEEGPYNEQYF	TGCAGCGTTGAAGAGGGACCCTACAATGAGCAGTACTTC
TRBV20-1	TRBJ1-2	TRBD1	-	CSPADRGIDGYTF	TGCAGTCCCGCGGACAGGGGAATCGATGGCTACACCTTC
TRBV20-1	TRBJ2-7	-	few	CSASLGHAYEQYF	TGCAGTGCTAGCCTCGGACACGCCTACGAGCAGTACTTC
TRBV5-1	TRBJ2-5	TRBD2	-	CASSLEGGRIGDEQYF	TGCGCCAGCAGCTTGGAAGGCGGGAGAATAGGGGATGAGCAGTACTTC
TRBV5-4	TRBJ2-1	-	few	CASSRPSEQFF	TGTGCCAGCAGCCGACCTAGTGAGCAGTTCTTC